This entry lists 26 T cell receptor beta chains sequenced from one sample in a study of control samples from healthy donors and cancer patients. Sequencing was performed with immunoSEQ multiplex PCR; in TCRdb, only in-frame clones are kept and a portion is missing. The sample has about 52,000 clones; 85% to 95% are singletons. Sequencing was carried out using blood. The receptors were gathered from a man aged 25-45 years in good health.

The chain carries TRBV29-1 and TRBJ2-5; D unclear. The germline V and J ends were trimmed by 4 bases and 5 bases, with 11 bases remaining between them. The CDR3 has 12 amino acids. Germline CDR1 is SQVTM and CDR2 is ANQGSEA. This CDR3 reads CSVVVLAETQYF. CDR3 bases: TGCAGCGTTGTCGTTCTGGCGGAGACCCAGTACTTC. The full variable domain, rest sourced from reference TRBV29-1 and TRBJ2-5, is SAVISQKPSRDICQRGTSLTIQCQVDSQVTMMFWYRQQPGQSLTLIATANQGSEATYESGFVIDKFPISRPNLTFSTLTVSNMSPEDSSIYLCSVVVLAETQYFGPGTRLLVL.

The genes are TRBV11-3 and TRBJ1-1; 8 bases are shared with TRBD1. Germline V lookup: CDR1 SGHNT, CDR2 YENEEA. The CDR3 has 12 amino acids. J gave up 10 bases and V 1 base, and 2 bases lay outside the gene matches. The CDR3 region has the DNA TGTGCCAGCAGCTTAGGACAGGGGTCAGCTTTCTTT. Translating it yields CASSLGQGSAFF.

The chain joins TRBV11-2 to TRBJ2-7; D gene unclear. CDR1 is SGHAT, CDR2 FQNNGV, per germline. V lost 0 bases, J lost 12 bases, and 9 bases lay in between. This CDR3 comprises 11 residues. CDR3 nucleotides: TGTGCCAGCAGCTTAGAGGAGCGCTGGTACTTC. Translating it yields CASSLEERWYF.

This sequence joins TRBV28 and TRBJ2-4, with D perhaps matching TRBD1 or TRBD2 (6 bases each). Germline V CDR1 and CDR2: MDHEN, SYDVKM. V was clipped by 7 bases and J by 11 bases, with 21 bases between them. This CDR3 region has 14 residues. CDR3 residues: CASNDPPRGPVQYF. The CDR3 coding sequence is TGTGCCAGCAACGACCCCCCCCGGGGGCCAGTTCAGTACTTC.

V and J are TRBV19 and TRBJ2-2; the D gene could be TRBD1 or TRBD2 (5 bases each). The CDR3 spans 15 residues. CDR1 and CDR2 (germline): LNHDA, SQIVND (reference sequence). V was shortened by 11 bases and J by 6 bases, with 22 bases between the two germline ends. The CDR3 DNA reads TGTGCCTCCAATGGGGGAAACACTCAAGCCGGGGAGCTGTTTTTT. Translated: CASNGGNTQAGELFF.

This chain connects TRBV4-1 to TRBJ2-1; 12 nucleotides match TRBD2. V shed 0 bases and J 7 bases; nucleotides not matched to a gene: 16. Looked up from germline, CDR1 is MGHRA and CDR2 is YSYEKL. CDR3 size: 20 residues. CDR3 sequence reads: CASSQEGRTGTSGLRNEQFF. The CDR3 DNA is TGCGCCAGCAGCCAAGAAGGGCGAACCGGGACTAGCGGGCTAAGGAATGAGCAGTTCTTC.

This clone came up once. The chain links TRBV5-1 to TRBJ2-1; 12 bases agree with TRBD2. This CDR3 comprises 15 residues. V shed 0 bases, J shed 10 bases, and the junction held 5 bases outside the gene matches. The germline V gene encodes CDR1 SGHRS and CDR2 YFSETQ. CDR3 nucleotides: TGCGCCAGCAGCTTGGGACTAGCGGGAGTTGGCGAGCAGTTCTTC. Its protein product is CASSLGLAGVGEQFF.

The V and J genes are TRBV7-8 and TRBJ1-4; D is unclear. Germline CDR1 SGHVS, CDR2 FQNEAQ. V lost 1 base and J 3 bases, leaving 9 bases between the germline ends. The CDR3 runs 15 residues. DNA for the CDR3: TGTGCCAGCAGCTTAGGGGTTCCGGCTAATGAAAAACTGTTTTTT. Translation: CASSLGVPANEKLFF.

The V gene is TRBV3-1 (or the pseudogene TRBV3-2), the J gene TRBJ1-2; tentatively, D is TRBD1 (5 bases). V lost 3 bases and J lost 5, with 10 bases in between. There are 13 residues in the CDR3. Germline loops: CDR1 LGHDT, CDR2 YNNKEL (reference sequence). The CDR3 region has the DNA TGTGCCAGCAGCCATCTGGGGGTTTATGGCTACACCTTC. It encodes CASSHLGVYGYTF.

The chain employs TRBV19 and TRBJ2-1, with D tentatively TRBD2 (6 bases). The germline V and J ends were trimmed by 2 bases and 0 bases, with 17 bases remaining between them. Germline-derived CDR1 and CDR2 are LNHDA and SQIVND (reference sequence). The CDR3 extends over 18 amino acids. CDR3 in amino acids: CASSIKALAISSYNEQFF. The CDR3 DNA reads TGTGCCAGTAGTATAAAAGCCCTAGCGATCAGCTCCTACAATGAGCAGTTCTTC.

The genes are TRBV20-1 and TRBJ2-3; perhaps D is TRBD1 or TRBD2 (5 bases each). The V end was cut by 5 bases, the J end by 6 bases, with 9 bases between. Looked up from germline, CDR1 is DFQATT and CDR2 is SNEGSKA (reference sequence). The CDR3 has 11 residues. CDR3 sequence reads: CSAGWGDTQYF. The CDR3 region has the DNA TGCAGTGCTGGGTGGGGGGATACGCAGTATTTT.

V gene TRBV3-1 (or the pseudogene TRBV3-2) combines with J gene TRBJ2-5; a weak D match, TRBD2 (6 bases). V was shortened by 0 bases and J by 5 bases, with 10 bases between the two germline ends. The CDR3 consists of 14 residues. From germline, CDR1 is LGHDT and CDR2 YNNKEL (reference sequence). The CDR3 nucleotides read TGTGCCAGCAGCCAAGAAGGCGGAGGGGAGACCCAGTACTTC. This codes for CASSQEGGGETQYF.

The V call is TRBV5-1, the J call TRBJ2-2, with 8 nucleotides matching TRBD2. The CDR3 totals 16 residues. CDR1 is SGHRS and CDR2 is YFSETQ in the germline V gene. The V segment lost 0 bases and the J segment 7 bases; nucleotides outside the gene matches: 8. CDR3 loop: CASSLDAGRGGGELFF. The CDR3 coding sequence is TGCGCCAGCAGCTTGGACGCCGGGAGGGGCGGCGGGGAGCTGTTTTTT.

The chain joins TRBV11-2 to TRBJ2-5, with TRBD1 as a possible D gene (5 bases). V gave up 2 bases and J gave up 5 bases, with 12 bases separating them. Germline-derived CDR1 and CDR2 are SGHAT and FQNNGV. The CDR3 is made up of 14 amino acids. The DNA for the CDR3 is TGTGCCAGCAGCTTAAATAGGGGATCTGAGACCCAGTACTTC. This encodes CASSLNRGSETQYF.

This chain joins TRBV6-1 and TRBJ2-1, with 8 bases matching TRBD2. The V gene end was trimmed by 2 bases and the J gene end by 9 bases; junction bases not matched to a gene: 3. This CDR3 spans 13 amino acids. Germline assignment: CDR1 MNHNS and CDR2 SASEGT. The CDR3 spells CASSESGRGEQFF. CDR3 DNA: TGTGCCAGCAGTGAAAGCGGGAGAGGTGAGCAGTTCTTC.

V and J are TRBV4-3 and TRBJ1-6; no firm D call. Between the trimmed V and J ends, which lost 4 bases and 9 bases, there was a span of 10 bases. There are 13 residues in the CDR3. Germline V gene sequence: CDR1 LGHNA, CDR2 YSLEER. CDR3 sequence (DNA): TGCGCCAGCAGCCCGCAAGAGGGTTCACCCCTCCACTTT. This gives the protein CASSPQEGSPLHF.

The genes are TRBV5-6 and TRBJ2-1; TRBD2 might be the D (6 bases). Trimming pared 3 bases from V and 5 bases from J, leaving 15 bases between. CDR1 and CDR2 from the germline V gene are SGHDT and YYEEEE. The CDR3 has 15 amino acids. The CDR3 here is CASSSAGTLHNEQFF. The CDR3 nucleotides read TGTGCCAGCAGCTCCGCCGGGACTCTCCACAATGAGCAGTTCTTC.

This clone has more than one count but fewer than ten. This chain joins TRBV5-1 and TRBJ2-2; D unclear. This CDR3 region has 13 residues. V was pared by 0 bases and J by 5 bases, with 5 bases between. Germline V gene data show CDR1 as SGHRS and CDR2 as YFSETQ. DNA of the CDR3: TGCGCCAGCAGCTTGGACGGAACCGGGGAGCTGTTTTTT. This encodes CASSLDGTGELFF.

The CDR3 spells CASSRTVRILAGHYEQYF. As DNA, the CDR3 is TGTGCCAGCAGCAGGACAGTTAGGATACTAGCGGGACACTACGAGCAGTACTTC. The chain employs TRBV3-1 (or the pseudogene TRBV3-2) and TRBJ2-7; TRBD2 agrees at 10 bases. This CDR3 comprises 18 residues. J lost 3 bases, V lost 5 bases, and 16 bases had no gene match. From germline, CDR1 is LGHDT and CDR2 YNNKEL (reference sequence).

This sequence joins TRBV5-1 and TRBJ2-5; possibly TRBD1 for D (6 bases). Germline V lookup: CDR1 SGHRS, CDR2 YFSETQ. Trimming removed 1 base from V and 5 bases from J, with 9 bases in between. CDR3 length: 13 residues. CDR3 sequence (DNA): TGCGCCAGCAGCTTGCAGGGGCATGAGACCCAGTACTTC. This codes for CASSLQGHETQYF.

The chain is built from TRBV27 and TRBJ2-7, with unresolved D. Deletions cut 3 bases from V and 3 bases from J, with 12 bases between. This CDR3 spans 14 amino acids. The germline V gene has CDR1 MNHEY and CDR2 SMNVEV (reference sequence). CDR3 sequence reads: CASSFGPSVYEQYF. Here the CDR3 DNA reads TGTGCCAGCAGTTTTGGCCCGTCGGTCTACGAGCAGTACTTC.

V gene TRBV12-3 or TRBV12-4 combines with J gene TRBJ2-1, with a tentative D call TRBD1 (5 bases). The V and J ends lost 5 bases and 7 bases respectively, with 12 bases between them. This CDR3 is 13 amino acids long. This CDR3 is CASSRYDSNEQFF. The CDR3 DNA sequence: TGTGCCAGCAGTCGATACGACAGTAATGAGCAGTTCTTC.

The V gene is TRBV5-1, the J gene TRBJ1-1; 9 bases fit TRBD1. The CDR3 has 16 amino acids. Germline CDR1 SGHRS, CDR2 YFSETQ. With V trimmed by 3 bases and J by 5 bases, 11 bases remained unmatched. CDR3 DNA: TGCGCCAGCAGCTATTTATCACAGGGGGCCGGGACTGAAGCTTTCTTT. Amino acid sequence: CASSYLSQGAGTEAFF.

V gene TRBV18 combines with J gene TRBJ2-7; D assignment may be TRBD1 or TRBD2 (5 bases each). The germline V gene encodes CDR1 KGHSH and CDR2 LQKENI. V lost 0 bases to trimming and J lost 4 bases, with 13 bases between them. The CDR3 is 15 residues long. The CDR3 DNA sequence: TGTGCCAGCTCACCACCGGGGAGACAGCAATACGAGCAGTACTTC. This translates into CASSPPGRQQYEQYF. The full variable domain, completed using reference TRBV18 and TRBJ2-7, is NAGVMQNPRHLVRRRGQEARLRCSPMKGHSHVYWYRQLPEEGLKFMVYLQKENIIDESGMPKERFSAEFPKEGPSILRIQQVVRGDSAAYFCASSPPGRQQYEQYFGPGTRLTVT.

V gene TRBV9 combines with J gene TRBJ1-1; a possible D gene is TRBD1 (6 bases). Germline loops: CDR1 SGDLS, CDR2 YYNGEE. The V and J ends lost 8 bases and 0 bases respectively, with 17 bases between them. The CDR3 length is 15 residues. The CDR3 loop is CASTKGPGVNTEAFF. The CDR3 bases are TGTGCCAGTACCAAGGGCCCAGGGGTGAACACTGAAGCTTTCTTT.

The chain links TRBV30 to TRBJ1-5; no clear D gene. V was cut by 0 bases and J by 4 bases, with 7 bases left in between. The V gene's germline CDR1 is GTSNPN and CDR2 SVGIG (reference sequence). The CDR3 extends over 13 amino acids. The CDR3 DNA sequence: TGTGCCTGGAGTGTACACGGTAATCAGCCCCAGCATTTT. Translated, it gives CAWSVHGNQPQHF.